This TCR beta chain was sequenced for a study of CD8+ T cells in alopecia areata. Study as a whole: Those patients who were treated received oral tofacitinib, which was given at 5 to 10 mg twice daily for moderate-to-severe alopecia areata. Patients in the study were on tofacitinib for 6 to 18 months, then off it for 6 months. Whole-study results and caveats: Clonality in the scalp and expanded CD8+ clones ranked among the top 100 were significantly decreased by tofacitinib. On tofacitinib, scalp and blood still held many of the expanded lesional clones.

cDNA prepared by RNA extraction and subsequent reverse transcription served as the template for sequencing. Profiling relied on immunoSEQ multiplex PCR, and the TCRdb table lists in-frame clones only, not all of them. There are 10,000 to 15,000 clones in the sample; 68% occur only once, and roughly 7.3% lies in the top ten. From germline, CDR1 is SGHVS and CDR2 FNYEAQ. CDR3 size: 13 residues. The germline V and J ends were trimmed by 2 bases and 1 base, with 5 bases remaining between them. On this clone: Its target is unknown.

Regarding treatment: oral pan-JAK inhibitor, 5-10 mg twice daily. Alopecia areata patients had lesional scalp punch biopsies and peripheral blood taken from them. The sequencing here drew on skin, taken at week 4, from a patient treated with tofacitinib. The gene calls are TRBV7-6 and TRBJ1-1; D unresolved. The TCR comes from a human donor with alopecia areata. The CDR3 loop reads CASSLRANTEAFF. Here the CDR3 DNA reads TGTGCCAGCAGCTTACGGGCGAACACTGAAGCTTTCTTT.